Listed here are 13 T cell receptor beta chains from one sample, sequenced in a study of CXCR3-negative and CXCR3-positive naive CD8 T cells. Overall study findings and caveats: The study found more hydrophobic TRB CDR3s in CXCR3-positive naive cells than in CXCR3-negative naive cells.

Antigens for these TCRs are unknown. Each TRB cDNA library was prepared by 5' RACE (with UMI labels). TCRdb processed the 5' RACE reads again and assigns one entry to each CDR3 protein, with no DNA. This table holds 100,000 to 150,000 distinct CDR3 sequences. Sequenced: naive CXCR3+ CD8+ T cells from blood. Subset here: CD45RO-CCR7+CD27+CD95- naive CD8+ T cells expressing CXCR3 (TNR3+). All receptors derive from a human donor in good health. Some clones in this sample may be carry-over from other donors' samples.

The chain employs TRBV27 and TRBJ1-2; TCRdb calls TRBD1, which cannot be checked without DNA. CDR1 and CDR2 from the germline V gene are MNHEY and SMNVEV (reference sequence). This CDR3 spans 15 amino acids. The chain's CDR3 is CASSLSMGGPYGYTF.

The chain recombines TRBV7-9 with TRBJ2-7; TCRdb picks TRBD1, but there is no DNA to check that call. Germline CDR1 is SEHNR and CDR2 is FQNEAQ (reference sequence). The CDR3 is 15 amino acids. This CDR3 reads CASRQPGQGDYEQYF. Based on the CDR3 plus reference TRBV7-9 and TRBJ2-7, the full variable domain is DTGVSQNPRHKITKRGQNVTFRCDPISEHNRLYWYRQTLGQGPEFLTYFQNEAQLEKSRLLSDRFSAERPKGSFSTLEIQRTEQGDSAMYLCASRQPGQGDYEQYFGPGTRLTVT.

The CDR3 reads CSVPADTDHTDTQYF. The gene calls are TRBV29-1 and TRBJ2-3; absent DNA, TCRdb's TRBD1 call cannot be checked. Germline V gives CDR1 SQVTM, CDR2 ANQGSEA. There are 15 residues in the CDR3.

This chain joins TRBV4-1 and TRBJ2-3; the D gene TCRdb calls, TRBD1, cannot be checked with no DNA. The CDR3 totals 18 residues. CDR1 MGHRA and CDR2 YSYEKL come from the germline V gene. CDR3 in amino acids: CASSQVVPGQGYTDTQYF.

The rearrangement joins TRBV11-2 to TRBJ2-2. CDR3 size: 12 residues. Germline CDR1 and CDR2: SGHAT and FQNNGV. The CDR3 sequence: CASSLATGELFF.

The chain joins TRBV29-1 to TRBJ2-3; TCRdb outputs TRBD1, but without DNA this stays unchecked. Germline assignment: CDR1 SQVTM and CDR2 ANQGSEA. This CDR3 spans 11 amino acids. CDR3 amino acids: CSAVPTDTQYF.

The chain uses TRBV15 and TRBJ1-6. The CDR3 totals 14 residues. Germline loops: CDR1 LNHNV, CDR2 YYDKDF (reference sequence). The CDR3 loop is CATSSDGDNSPLHF.

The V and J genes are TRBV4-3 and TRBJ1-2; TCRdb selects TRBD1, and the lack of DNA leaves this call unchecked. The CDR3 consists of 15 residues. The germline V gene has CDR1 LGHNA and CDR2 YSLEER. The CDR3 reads CASSQERTGLGGYTF.

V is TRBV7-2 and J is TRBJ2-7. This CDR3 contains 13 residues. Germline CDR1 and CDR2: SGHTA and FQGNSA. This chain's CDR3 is CASQTWVGYEQYF.

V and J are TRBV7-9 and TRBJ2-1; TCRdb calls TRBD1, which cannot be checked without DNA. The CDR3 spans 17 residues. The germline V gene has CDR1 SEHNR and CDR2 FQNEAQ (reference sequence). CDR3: CASSSAAPRILAHEQFF. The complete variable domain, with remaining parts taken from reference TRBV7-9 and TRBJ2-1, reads DTGVSQNPRHKITKRGQNVTFRCDPISEHNRLYWYRQTLGQGPEFLTYFQNEAQLEKSRLLSDRFSAERPKGSFSTLEIQRTEQGDSAMYLCASSSAAPRILAHEQFFGPGTRLTVL.

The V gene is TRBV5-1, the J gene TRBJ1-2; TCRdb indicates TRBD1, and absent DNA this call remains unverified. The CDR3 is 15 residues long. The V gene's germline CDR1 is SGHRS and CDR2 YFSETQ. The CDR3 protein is CASSLGDREVYGYTF. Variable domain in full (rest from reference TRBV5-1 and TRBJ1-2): KAGVTQTPRYLIKTRGQQVTLSCSPISGHRSVSWYQQTPGQGLQFLFEYFSETQRNKGNFPGRFSGRQFSNSRSEMNVSTLELGDSALYLCASSLGDREVYGYTFGSGTRLTVV.

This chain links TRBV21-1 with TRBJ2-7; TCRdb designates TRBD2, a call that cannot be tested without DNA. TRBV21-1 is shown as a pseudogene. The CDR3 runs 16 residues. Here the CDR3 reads CASSKGLAGGHYEQYF.

CDR3 loop: CASSYSNNADMEQFF. The chain joins TRBV6-5 to TRBJ2-1; TCRdb outputs TRBD1, but without DNA this stays unchecked. The CDR3 extends over 15 amino acids. Looked up from germline, CDR1 is MNHEY and CDR2 is SVGAGI.